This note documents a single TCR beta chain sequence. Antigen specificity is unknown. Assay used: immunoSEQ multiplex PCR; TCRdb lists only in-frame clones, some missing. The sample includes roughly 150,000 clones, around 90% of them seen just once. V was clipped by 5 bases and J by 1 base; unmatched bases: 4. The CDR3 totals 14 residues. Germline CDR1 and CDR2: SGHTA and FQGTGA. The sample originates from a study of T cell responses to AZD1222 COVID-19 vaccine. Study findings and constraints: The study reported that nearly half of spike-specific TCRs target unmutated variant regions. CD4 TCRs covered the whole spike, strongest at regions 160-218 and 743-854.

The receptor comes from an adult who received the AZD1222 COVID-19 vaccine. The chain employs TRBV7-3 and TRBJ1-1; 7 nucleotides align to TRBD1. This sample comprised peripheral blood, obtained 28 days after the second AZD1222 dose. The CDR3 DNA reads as TGTGCCAGCAGCGAAGCAGGGGGGAACACTGAAGCTTTCTTT. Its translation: CASSEAGGNTEAFF.